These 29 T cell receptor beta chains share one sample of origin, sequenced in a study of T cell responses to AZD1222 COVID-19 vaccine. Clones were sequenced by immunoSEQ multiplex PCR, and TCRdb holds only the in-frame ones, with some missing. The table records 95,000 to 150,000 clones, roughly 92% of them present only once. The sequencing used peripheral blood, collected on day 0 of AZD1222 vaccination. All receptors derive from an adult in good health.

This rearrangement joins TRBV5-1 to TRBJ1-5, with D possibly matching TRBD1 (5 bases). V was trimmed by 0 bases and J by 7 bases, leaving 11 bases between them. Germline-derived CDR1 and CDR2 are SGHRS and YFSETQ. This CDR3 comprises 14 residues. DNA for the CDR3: TGCGCCAGCAGCTTGGGGCAGGGCGGACAGCCCCAGCATTTT. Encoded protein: CASSLGQGGQPQHF.

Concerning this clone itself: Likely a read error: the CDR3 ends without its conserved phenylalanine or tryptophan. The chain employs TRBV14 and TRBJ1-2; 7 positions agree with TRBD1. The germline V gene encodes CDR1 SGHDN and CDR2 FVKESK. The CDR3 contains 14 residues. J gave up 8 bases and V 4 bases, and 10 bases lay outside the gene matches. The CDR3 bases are TGTGCCAGCAGCCCTTGGGAGGGGGCGCCCGGCTACACCCTC. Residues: CASSPWEGAPGYTL.

CDR3 sequence: CASSQGAGDNEKLFF. Here the CDR3 DNA reads TGCGCCAGCAGCCAAGGCGCAGGGGATAATGAAAAACTGTTTTTT. The chain employs TRBV4-3 and TRBJ1-4, with TRBD1 as a possible D gene (6 bases). This CDR3 is 15 amino acids long. Trimming took off 1 base at V and 4 bases at J, with 10 bases between the two ends. The germline CDR1 and CDR2 sequences are LGHNA and YSLEER.

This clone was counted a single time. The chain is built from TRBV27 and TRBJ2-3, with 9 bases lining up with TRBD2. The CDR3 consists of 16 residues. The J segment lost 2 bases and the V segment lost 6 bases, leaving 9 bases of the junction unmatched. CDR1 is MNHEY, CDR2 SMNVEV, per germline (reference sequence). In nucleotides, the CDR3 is TGTGCCAGCAGCCCGGGGAGCGGGGGGTTCACAGATACGCAGTATTTT. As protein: CASSPGSGGFTDTQYF.

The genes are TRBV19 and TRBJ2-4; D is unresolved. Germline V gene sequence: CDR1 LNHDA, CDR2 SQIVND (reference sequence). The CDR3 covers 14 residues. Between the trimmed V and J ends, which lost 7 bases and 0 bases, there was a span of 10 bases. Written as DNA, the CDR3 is TGTGCCAGTAAAGTAAGGGAAGCCAAAAACATTCAGTACTTC. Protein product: CASKVREAKNIQYF.

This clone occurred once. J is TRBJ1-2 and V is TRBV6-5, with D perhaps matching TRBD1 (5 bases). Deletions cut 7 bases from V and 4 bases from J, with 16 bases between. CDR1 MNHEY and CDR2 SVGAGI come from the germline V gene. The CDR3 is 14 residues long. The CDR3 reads CASTGRGGGYGYTF. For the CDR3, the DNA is TGTGCCAGCACGGGTCGGGGTGGGGGCTATGGCTACACCTTC.

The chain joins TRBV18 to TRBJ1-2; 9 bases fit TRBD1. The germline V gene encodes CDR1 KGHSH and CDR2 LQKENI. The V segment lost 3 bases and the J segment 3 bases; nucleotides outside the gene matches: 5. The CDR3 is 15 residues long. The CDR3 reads CASSPGTGIDYGYTF. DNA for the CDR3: TGTGCCAGCTCACCTGGGACAGGGATTGACTATGGCTACACCTTC.

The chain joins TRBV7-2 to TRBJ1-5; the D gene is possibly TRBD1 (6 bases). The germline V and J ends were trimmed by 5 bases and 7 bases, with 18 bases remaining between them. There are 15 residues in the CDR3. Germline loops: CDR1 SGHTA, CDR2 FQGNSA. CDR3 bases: TGTGCCAGCAGCCCAAGCGGTGGGGGGGCCCAGCCCCAGCATTTT. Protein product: CASSPSGGGAQPQHF.

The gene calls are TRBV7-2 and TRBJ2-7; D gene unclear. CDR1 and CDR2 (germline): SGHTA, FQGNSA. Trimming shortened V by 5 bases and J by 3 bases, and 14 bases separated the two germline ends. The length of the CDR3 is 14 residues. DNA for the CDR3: TGTGCCAGCAGCCCCTTATTCCCCTTCTACGAGCAGTACTTC. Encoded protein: CASSPLFPFYEQYF.

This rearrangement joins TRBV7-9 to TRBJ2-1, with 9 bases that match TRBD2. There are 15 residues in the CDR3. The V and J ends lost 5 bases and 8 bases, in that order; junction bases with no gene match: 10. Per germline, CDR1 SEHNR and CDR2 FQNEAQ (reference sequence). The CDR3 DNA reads TGTGCCAGCAGCACGAGCGGGAGGCAGCCATATGAGCAGTTCTTC. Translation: CASSTSGRQPYEQFF.

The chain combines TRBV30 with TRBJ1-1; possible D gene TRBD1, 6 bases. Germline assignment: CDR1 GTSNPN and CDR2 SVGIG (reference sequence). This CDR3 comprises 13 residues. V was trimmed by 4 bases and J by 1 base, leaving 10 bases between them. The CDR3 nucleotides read TGTGCCTGGACCGAACAGGGGAACACTGAAGCTTTCTTT. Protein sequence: CAWTEQGNTEAFF.

CDR3 loop: CASSIRPLSAYNEQFF. The CDR3 nucleotides read TGTGCCAGTAGTATACGACCCCTGTCGGCCTACAATGAGCAGTTCTTC. The V and J genes are TRBV19 and TRBJ2-1; no clear D. CDR3 size: 16 residues. Germline CDR1 and CDR2: LNHDA and SQIVND (reference sequence). The V gene lost 2 bases and the J gene lost 2 bases, with 13 bases spanning the gap. The full variable domain, in which reference TRBV19 and TRBJ2-1 provide the parts outside the CDR3, is DGGITQSPKYLFRKEGQNVTLSCEQNLNHDAMYWYRQDPGQGLRLIYYSQIVNDFQKGDIAEGYSVSREKKESFPLTVTSAQKNPTAFYLCASSIRPLSAYNEQFFGPGTRLTVL.

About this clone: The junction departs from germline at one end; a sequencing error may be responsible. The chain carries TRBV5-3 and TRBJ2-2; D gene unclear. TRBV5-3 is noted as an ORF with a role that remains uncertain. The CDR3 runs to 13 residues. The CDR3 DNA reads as TGTGCCTCGGGTTTGGAGAACGCCGGGGAGCTGTTTTTT. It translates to CASGLENAGELFF.

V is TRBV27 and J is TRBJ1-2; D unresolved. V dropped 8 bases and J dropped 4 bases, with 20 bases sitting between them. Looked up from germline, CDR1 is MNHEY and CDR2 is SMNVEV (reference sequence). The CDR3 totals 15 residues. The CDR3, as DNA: TGTGCCAGCCGCTCCCCCCTGCGGGATACCTATGGCTACACCTTC. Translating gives CASRSPLRDTYGYTF.

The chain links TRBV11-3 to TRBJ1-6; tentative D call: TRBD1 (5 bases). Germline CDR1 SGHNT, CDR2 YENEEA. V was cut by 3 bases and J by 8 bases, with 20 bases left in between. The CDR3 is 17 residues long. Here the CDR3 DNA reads TGTGCCAGCAGCTTCCTTGGGGGTGACGATTCATATTCACCCCTCCACTTT. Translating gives CASSFLGGDDSYSPLHF.

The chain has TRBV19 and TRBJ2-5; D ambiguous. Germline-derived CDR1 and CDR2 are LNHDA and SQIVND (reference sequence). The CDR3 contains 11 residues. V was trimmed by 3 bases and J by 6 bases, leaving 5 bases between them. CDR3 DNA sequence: TGTGCCAGTAGTATTATGAAGACCCAGTACTTC. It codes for CASSIMKTQYF. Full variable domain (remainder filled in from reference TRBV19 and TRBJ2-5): DGGITQSPKYLFRKEGQNVTLSCEQNLNHDAMYWYRQDPGQGLRLIYYSQIVNDFQKGDIAEGYSVSREKKESFPLTVTSAQKNPTAFYLCASSIMKTQYFGPGTRLLVL.

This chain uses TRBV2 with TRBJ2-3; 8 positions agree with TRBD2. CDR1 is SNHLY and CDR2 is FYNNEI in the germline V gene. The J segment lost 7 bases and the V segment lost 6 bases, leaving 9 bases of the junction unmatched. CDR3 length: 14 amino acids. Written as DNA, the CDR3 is TGTGCCAGCAGGGTGACTAGCGTCAAGTATACGCAGTATTTT. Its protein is CASRVTSVKYTQYF. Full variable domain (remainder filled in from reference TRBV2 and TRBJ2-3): EPEVTQTPSHQVTQMGQEVILRCVPISNHLYFYWYRQILGQKVEFLVSFYNNEISEKSEIFDDQFSVERPDGSNFTLKIRSTKLEDSAMYFCASRVTSVKYTQYFGPGTRLTVL.

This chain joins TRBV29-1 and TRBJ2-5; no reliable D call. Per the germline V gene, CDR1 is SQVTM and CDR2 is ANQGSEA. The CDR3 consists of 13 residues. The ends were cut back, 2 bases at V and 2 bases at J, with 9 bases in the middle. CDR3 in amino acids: CSVEPTRQETQYF. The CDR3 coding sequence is TGCAGCGTTGAACCGACACGACAAGAGACCCAGTACTTC.

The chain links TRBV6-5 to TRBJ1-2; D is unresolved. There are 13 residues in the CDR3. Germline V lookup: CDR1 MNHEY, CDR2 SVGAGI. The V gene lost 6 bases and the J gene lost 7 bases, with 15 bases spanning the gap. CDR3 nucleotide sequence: TGTGCCAGCAGGGCGGGCCACCCCCGTGGCTACACCTTC. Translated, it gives CASRAGHPRGYTF.

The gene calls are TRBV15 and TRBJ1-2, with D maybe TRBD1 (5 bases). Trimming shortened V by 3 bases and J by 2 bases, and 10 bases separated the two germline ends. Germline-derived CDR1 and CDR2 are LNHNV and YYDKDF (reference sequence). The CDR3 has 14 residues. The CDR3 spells CATSRQAGNYGYTF. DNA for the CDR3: TGTGCCACCAGCAGGCAGGCAGGGAACTATGGCTACACCTTC.

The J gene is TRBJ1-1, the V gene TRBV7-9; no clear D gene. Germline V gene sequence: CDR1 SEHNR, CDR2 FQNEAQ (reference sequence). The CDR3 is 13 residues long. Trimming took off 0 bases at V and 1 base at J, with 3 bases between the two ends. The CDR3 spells CASSLAGNTEAFF. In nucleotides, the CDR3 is TGTGCCAGCAGCTTAGCGGGGAACACTGAAGCTTTCTTT.

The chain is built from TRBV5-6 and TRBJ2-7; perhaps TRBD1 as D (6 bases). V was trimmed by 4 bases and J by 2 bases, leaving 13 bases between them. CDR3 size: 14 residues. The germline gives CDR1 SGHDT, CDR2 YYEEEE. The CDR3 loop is CASSNTGSAYEQYV. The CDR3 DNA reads TGTGCCAGCAGCAATACAGGGTCGGCCTACGAGCAGTACGTC.

DNA for the CDR3: TGTGCCTGGAGTGGACAGGAGACTAGAAACACCATATATTTT. Its protein is CAWSGQETRNTIYF. V usage is TRBV30 and J usage is TRBJ1-3, with D perhaps TRBD1 (6 bases). Germline CDR1 is GTSNPN and CDR2 is SVGIG (reference sequence). Trimming took off 1 base at V and 5 bases at J, with 12 bases between the two ends. There are 14 residues in the CDR3.

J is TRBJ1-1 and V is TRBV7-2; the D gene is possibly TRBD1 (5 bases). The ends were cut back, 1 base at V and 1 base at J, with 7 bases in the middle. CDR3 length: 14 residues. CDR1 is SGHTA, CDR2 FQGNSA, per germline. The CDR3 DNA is TGTGCCAGCAGCTTAGTTGGGGGGAACACTGAAGCTTTCTTT. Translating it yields CASSLVGGNTEAFF.

This chain's CDR3 is CASSLQGGDQPQHF. The CDR3 nucleotides read TGTGCCAGCAGTCTACAGGGGGGAGATCAGCCCCAGCATTTT. The rearrangement uses TRBV2 and TRBJ1-5, with 8 bases fitting TRBD1. From germline, CDR1 is SNHLY and CDR2 FYNNEI. There are 14 residues in the CDR3. The V gene end was trimmed by 5 bases and the J gene end by 5 bases; junction bases not matched to a gene: 5.

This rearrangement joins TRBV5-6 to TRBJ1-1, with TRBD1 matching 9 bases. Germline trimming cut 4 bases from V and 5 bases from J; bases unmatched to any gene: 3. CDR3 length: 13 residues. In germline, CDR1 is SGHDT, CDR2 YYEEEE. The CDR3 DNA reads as TGTGCCAGCAGCCTGGACAGGGGTACTGAAGCTTTCTTT. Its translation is CASSLDRGTEAFF.

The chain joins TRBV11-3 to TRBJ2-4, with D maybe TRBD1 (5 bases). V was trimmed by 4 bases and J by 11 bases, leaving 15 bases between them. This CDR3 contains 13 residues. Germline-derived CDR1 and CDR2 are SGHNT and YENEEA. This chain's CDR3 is CASSSTSSGLQYF. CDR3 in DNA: TGTGCCAGCAGCTCAACTTCGTCAGGGCTTCAGTACTTC.

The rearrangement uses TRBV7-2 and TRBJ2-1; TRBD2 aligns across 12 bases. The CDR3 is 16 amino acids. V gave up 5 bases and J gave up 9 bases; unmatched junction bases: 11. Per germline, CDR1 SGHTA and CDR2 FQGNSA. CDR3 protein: CASSPPSGRAFSEQFF. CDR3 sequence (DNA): TGTGCCAGCAGCCCGCCTAGCGGGAGGGCCTTTAGTGAGCAGTTCTTC.

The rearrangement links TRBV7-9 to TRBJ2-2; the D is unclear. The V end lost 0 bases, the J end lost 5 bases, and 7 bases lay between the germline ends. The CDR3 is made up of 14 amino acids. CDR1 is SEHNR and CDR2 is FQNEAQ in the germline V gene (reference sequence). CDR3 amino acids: CASSLAAGTGELFF. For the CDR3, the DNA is TGTGCCAGCAGCTTAGCGGCTGGAACCGGGGAGCTGTTTTTT.